These 12 T cell receptor beta chains were all obtained from the same sample, sequenced in a study of response to subunit inactivated influenza vaccine. TCRdb re-called the RT-PCR reads with MiXCR, one entry per CDR3 protein. The sample carries 450,000 to 600,000 distinct CDR3 sequences, 7.5% to 8.5% recorded once. Here the sequenced sample was PBMCs from blood, taken less than 25 months after vaccination. These receptors originate from a man between 50 and 75 years old who received an inactivated influenza vaccine.

This clonotype was counted a few times. V usage is TRBV10-3 and J usage is TRBJ1-6, with D unresolved. The germline CDR1 and CDR2 sequences are ENHRY and SYGVKD. V was cut by 3 bases and J by 7 bases, with 7 bases left in between. The CDR3 is 13 residues long. As DNA, the CDR3 is TGTGCCATCAGTGACGTCAGGAATTCACCCCTCCACTTT. It specifies CAISDVRNSPLHF.

This clonotype has just a few counts. V and J are TRBV25-1 and TRBJ2-3; D is ambiguous. Trimming removed 1 base from V and 0 bases from J, with 8 bases in between. The CDR3 loop spans 15 amino acids. Germline V gene data show CDR1 as MGHDK and CDR2 as SYGVNS. The CDR3 spells CASSEFGSSTDTQYF. In nucleotides, the CDR3 is TGTGCCAGCAGTGAATTCGGTTCTAGCACAGATACGCAGTATTTT.

There are many counts of this clonotype. The V and J genes are TRBV11-2 and TRBJ2-4; no clear D gene. V lost 6 bases and J lost 0, with 6 bases in between. This CDR3 has 13 residues. Germline lookup yields CDR1 SGHAT and CDR2 FQNNGV. CDR3 bases: TGTGCCAGCAGGAACTTAGCCAAAAACATTCAGTACTTC. This translates into CASRNLAKNIQYF.

This clonotype was recorded a few times. CDR3 in DNA: TGTGCCAGCAGCCCAAAGCGGGGGGGCTACAATGAGCAGTTCTTC. It is translated as CASSPKRGGYNEQFF. The chain recombines TRBV7-9 with TRBJ2-1; 10 positions agree with TRBD2. V trimming: 5 bases; J trimming: 3 bases; junction bases outside the gene matches: 4. Germline-derived CDR1 and CDR2 are SEHNR and FQNEAQ (reference sequence). The CDR3 totals 15 residues.

This clonotype was counted only a few times. The rearrangement joins TRBV28 to TRBJ2-3; possible D gene TRBD2, 5 bases. The CDR3 loop spans 20 amino acids. The V end lost 4 bases, the J end lost 0 bases, and 26 bases lay between the germline ends. Germline V gives CDR1 MDHEN, CDR2 SYDVKM. CDR3 amino acids: CASSSLQTPWTPPSTDTQYF. The DNA of the CDR3 is TGTGCCAGCAGTTCGCTACAAACCCCCTGGACTCCCCCTAGCACAGATACGCAGTATTTT.

This clonotype was counted at least ten times. V usage is TRBV6-4 and J usage is TRBJ2-2, with 7 bases aligning to TRBD2. CDR1 and CDR2 from the germline V gene are MRHNA and SNTAGT. This CDR3 spans 14 amino acids. The ends lost 6 bases at V and 4 bases at J; junction bases unmatched: 5. CDR3 amino acids: CASSRQRGTGELFF. The CDR3 DNA reads as TGTGCCAGCAGCCGGCAGCGGGGCACCGGGGAGCTGTTTTTT.

The chain couples TRBV5-1 to TRBJ2-7, with unresolved D. V was shortened by 3 bases and J by 5 bases, with 6 bases between the two germline ends. Germline V lookup: CDR1 SGHRS, CDR2 YFSETQ. The CDR3 length is 11 residues. As DNA, the CDR3 is TGCGCCAGCAGCTACGACAACGAGCAGTACTTC. It codes for CASSYDNEQYF.

This clonotype was seen at least ten times. This chain uses TRBV5-6 with TRBJ2-4; weak D call: TRBD2 (5 bases). The CDR3 runs 16 residues. From germline, CDR1 is SGHDT and CDR2 YYEEEE. The ends were cut back, 4 bases at V and 1 base at J, with 15 bases in the middle. CDR3 bases: TGTGCCAGCAGCCGGGATGTAATCTTGGCCAAAAACATTCAGTACTTC. This encodes CASSRDVILAKNIQYF.

The chain uses TRBV6-2 or TRBV6-3 and TRBJ2-3, with a tentative D call TRBD2 (6 bases). Germline CDR1 reads MNHEY; CDR2 reads SVGEGT. V lost 5 bases, J lost 1 base, and 13 bases lay in between. This CDR3 has 15 residues. Here the CDR3 DNA reads TGTGCCAGCAGTGCTTGGAGGGGCGGCACAGATACGCAGTATTTT. Protein product: CASSAWRGGTDTQYF.

Many counts were recorded for this clonotype. The chain is built from TRBV12-3 or TRBV12-4 and TRBJ2-1, with TRBD1 matching over 7 bases. The V gene end was trimmed by 6 bases and the J gene end by 9 bases; junction bases not matched to a gene: 8. This CDR3 has 13 amino acids. CDR3 DNA: TGTGCCAGCAGACAGACAGGGTTAGTTGAGCAGTTCTTC. It is translated as CASRQTGLVEQFF.

The table lists this clonotype with a few counts. This chain connects TRBV27 to TRBJ1-1; D ambiguous. This CDR3 is built from 14 residues. The germline gives CDR1 MNHEY, CDR2 SMNVEV (reference sequence). The germline V and J ends were trimmed by 1 base and 1 base, with 7 bases remaining between them. The chain's CDR3 is CASSLYDKNTEAFF. The CDR3, as DNA: TGTGCCAGCAGTTTATATGACAAGAACACTGAAGCTTTCTTT.

This chain connects TRBV6-1 to TRBJ2-2; D may match TRBD1 or TRBD2 (5 bases each). Germline-derived CDR1 and CDR2 are MNHNS and SASEGT. V lost 7 bases and J lost 0, with 6 bases in between. The CDR3 length is 13 residues. CDR3: CASMGPNTGELFF. The DNA of the CDR3 is TGTGCCAGCATGGGACCGAACACCGGGGAGCTGTTTTTT.